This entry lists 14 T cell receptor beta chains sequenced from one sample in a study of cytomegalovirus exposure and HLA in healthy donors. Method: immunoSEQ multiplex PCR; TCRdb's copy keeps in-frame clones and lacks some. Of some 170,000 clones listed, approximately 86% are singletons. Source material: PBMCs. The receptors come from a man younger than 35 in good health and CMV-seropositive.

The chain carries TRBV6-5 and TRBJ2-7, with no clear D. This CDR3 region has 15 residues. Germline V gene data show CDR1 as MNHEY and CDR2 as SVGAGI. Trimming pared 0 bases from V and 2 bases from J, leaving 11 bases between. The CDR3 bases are TGTGCCAGCAGTTACTCTGCAGTTCAAACCTACGAGCAGTACTTC. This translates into CASSYSAVQTYEQYF.

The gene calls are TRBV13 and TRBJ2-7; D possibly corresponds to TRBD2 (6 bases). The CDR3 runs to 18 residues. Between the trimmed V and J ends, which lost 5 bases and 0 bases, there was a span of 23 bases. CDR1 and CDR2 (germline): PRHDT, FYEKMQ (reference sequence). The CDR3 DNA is TGTGCCAGCAGCGACTCCCGGGACTTGGGCCGTAGCTCCTACGAGCAGTACTTC. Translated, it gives CASSDSRDLGRSSYEQYF.

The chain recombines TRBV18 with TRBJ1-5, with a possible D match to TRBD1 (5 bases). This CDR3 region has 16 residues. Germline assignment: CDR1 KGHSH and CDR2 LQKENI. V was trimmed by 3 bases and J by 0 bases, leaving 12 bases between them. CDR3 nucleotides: TGTGCCAGCTCACCCTACGCGGGGACTAGCAATCAGCCCCAGCATTTT. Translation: CASSPYAGTSNQPQHF.

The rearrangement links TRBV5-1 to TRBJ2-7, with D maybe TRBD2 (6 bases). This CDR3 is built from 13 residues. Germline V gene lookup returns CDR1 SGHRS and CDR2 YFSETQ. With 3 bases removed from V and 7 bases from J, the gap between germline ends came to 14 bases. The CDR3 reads CASSSGSGDEQYF. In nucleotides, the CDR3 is TGCGCCAGCAGCTCCGGGTCGGGGGATGAGCAGTACTTC.

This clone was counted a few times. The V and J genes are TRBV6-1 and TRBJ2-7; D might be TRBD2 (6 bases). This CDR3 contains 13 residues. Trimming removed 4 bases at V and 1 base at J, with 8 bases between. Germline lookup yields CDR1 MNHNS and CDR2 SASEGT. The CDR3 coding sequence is TGTGCCAGCAGTGGCGGGATTTCCTACGAGCAGTACTTC. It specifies CASSGGISYEQYF.

CDR3 amino acids: CASSVGQGSNQPQHF. The CDR3 DNA is TGTGCCAGCAGCGTCGGACAGGGCAGCAATCAGCCCCAGCATTTT. The chain uses TRBV9 and TRBJ1-5, with 8 positions matching TRBD1. Trimming at V came to 2 bases and at J to 1 base, leaving 2 bases not matched to a gene. CDR1 is SGDLS, CDR2 YYNGEE, per germline. The CDR3 extends over 15 amino acids.

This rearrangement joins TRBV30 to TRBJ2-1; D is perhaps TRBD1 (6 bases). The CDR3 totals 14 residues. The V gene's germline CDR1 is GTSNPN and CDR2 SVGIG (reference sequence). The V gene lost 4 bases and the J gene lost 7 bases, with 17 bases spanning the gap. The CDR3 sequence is CAWTLGALQNEQFF. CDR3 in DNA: TGTGCCTGGACTCTGGGGGCACTTCAGAATGAGCAGTTCTTC.

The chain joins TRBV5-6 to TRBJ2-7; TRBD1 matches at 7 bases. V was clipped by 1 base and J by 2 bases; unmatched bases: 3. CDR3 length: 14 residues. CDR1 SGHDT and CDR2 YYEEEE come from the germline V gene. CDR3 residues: CASSLPGTAYEQYF. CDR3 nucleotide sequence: TGTGCCAGCAGCTTGCCCGGGACAGCCTACGAGCAGTACTTC.

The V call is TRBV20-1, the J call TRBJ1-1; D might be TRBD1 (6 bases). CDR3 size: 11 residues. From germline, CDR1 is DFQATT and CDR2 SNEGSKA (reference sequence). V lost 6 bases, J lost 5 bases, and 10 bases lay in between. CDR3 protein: CSAQGLTEAFF. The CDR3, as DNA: TGCAGTGCCCAGGGGCTGACTGAAGCTTTCTTT.

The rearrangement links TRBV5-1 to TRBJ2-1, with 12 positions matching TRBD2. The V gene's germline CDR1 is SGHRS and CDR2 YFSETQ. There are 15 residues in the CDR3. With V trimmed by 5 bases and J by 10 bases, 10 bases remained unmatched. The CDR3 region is CASRHGLAGSGEQFF. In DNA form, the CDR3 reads TGCGCCAGCAGACATGGACTAGCGGGGTCTGGGGAGCAGTTCTTC. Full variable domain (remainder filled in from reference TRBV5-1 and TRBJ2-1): KAGVTQTPRYLIKTRGQQVTLSCSPISGHRSVSWYQQTPGQGLQFLFEYFSETQRNKGNFPGRFSGRQFSNSRSEMNVSTLELGDSALYLCASRHGLAGSGEQFFGPGTRLTVL.

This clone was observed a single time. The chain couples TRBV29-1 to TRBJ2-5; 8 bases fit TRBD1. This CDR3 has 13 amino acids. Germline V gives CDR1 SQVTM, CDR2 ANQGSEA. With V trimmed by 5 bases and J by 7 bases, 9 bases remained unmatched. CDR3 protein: CSVPTGAARTQYF. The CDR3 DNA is TGCAGCGTTCCGACAGGGGCGGCTAGGACCCAGTACTTC. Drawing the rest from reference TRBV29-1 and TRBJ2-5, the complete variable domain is SAVISQKPSRDICQRGTSLTIQCQVDSQVTMMFWYRQQPGQSLTLIATANQGSEATYESGFVIDKFPISRPNLTFSTLTVSNMSPEDSSIYLCSVPTGAARTQYFGPGTRLLVL.

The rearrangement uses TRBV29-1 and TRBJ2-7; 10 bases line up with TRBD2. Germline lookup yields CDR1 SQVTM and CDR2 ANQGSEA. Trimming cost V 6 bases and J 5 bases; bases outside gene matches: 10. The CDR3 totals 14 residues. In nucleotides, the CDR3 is TGCAGCGTGCCTATATCAGCGGGGGGGAACGAGCAGTACTTC. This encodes CSVPISAGGNEQYF.

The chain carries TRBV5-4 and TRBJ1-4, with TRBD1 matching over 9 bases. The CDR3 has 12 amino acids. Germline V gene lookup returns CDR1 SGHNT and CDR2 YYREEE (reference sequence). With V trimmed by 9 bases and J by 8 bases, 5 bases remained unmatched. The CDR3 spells CATQGQGEKLFF. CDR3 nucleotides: TGTGCCACCCAGGGACAGGGAGAAAAACTGTTTTTT. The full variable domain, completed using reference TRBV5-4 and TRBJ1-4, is ETGVTQSPTHLIKTRGQQVTLRCSSQSGHNTVSWYQQALGQGPQFIFQYYREEENGRGNFPPRFSGLQFPNYSSELNVNALELDDSALYLCATQGQGEKLFFGSGTQLSVL.

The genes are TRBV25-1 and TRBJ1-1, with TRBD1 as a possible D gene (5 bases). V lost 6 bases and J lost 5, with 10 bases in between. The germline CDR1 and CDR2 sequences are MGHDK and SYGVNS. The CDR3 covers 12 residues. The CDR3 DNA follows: TGTGCCAGCAGGACGGGGGGAACTGAAGCTTTCTTT. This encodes CASRTGGTEAFF. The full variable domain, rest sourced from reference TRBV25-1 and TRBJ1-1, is EADIYQTPRYLVIGTGKKITLECSQTMGHDKMYWYQQDPGMELHLIHYSYGVNSTEKGDLSSESTVSRIRTEHFPLTLESARPSHTSQYLCASRTGGTEAFFGQGTRLTVV.